This TCR beta chain stems from a study of blood T cell repertoires in COVID-19. The CDR3 length is 14 residues. CDR1 and CDR2 from the germline V gene are SGHNT and YENEEA. The junction had 5 bases not matched to a gene; V was cut back by 3 bases and J by 6 bases. Only in-frame clones appear in the TCRdb table, and some are missing; sequencing was by immunoSEQ multiplex PCR. The table lists about 220,000 clones, around 83% of them singletons. The clonotype was recovered from a man in his fifties or sixties with active or convalescent COVID-19. The genes are TRBV11-3 and TRBJ1-1, with 9 bases lining up with TRBD1. The sample consisted of peripheral blood. DNA of the CDR3: TGTGCCAGCAGCTTTAGTGGGACAGGGTCTGAAGCTTTCTTT. Translation: CASSFSGTGSEAFF.